Below, 6 T cell receptor beta chains from the same sample are listed, as sequenced in a study of vaccination and CD4 T cells after COVID-19. The Oncomine TCR Beta short-read assay was applied to DNA of cultured CD4+ T cells. TCRdb recomputed calls from the PCR reads with MiXCR, one row per CDR3 protein. The sample lists 14,000 to 15,000 distinct CDR3 sequences, roughly 28% seen once, with approximately 20% in the top ten. No antigen has been assigned to these receptors. Described treatment: approximately nine-day PBMC culture with coronavirus spike peptide pools or control peptides (ViraFEST assay). The sequenced material came from cultured CD4+ T cells from blood. The receptors come from a human donor with COVID-19.

The rearrangement uses TRBV5-4 and TRBJ2-2, with D unclear. The germline CDR1 and CDR2 sequences are SGHNT and YYREEE (reference sequence). V shed 1 base and J shed 10 bases, with 5 bases lying between them. The CDR3 runs to 11 residues. The CDR3 sequence: CASSLTPELFF. The CDR3, as DNA: TGTGCCAGCAGCTTGACTCCGGAGCTGTTTTTT.

By its share, this clonotype is medium-sized. The genes are TRBV15 and TRBJ1-2; D ambiguous. V shed 0 bases and J shed 2 bases, with 7 bases lying between them. The CDR3 is 14 amino acids. The germline V gene has CDR1 LNHNV and CDR2 YYDKDF (reference sequence). CDR3 loop: CATSRETENYGYTF. The CDR3 DNA reads as TGTGCCACCAGCAGAGAAACAGAAAACTATGGCTACACCTTC.

A few counts support this clonotype. The chain uses TRBV20-1 and TRBJ1-1; D gene uncertain. V was shortened by 0 bases and J by 3 bases, with 8 bases between the two germline ends. The CDR3 runs 13 residues. CDR1 DFQATT and CDR2 SNEGSKA come from the germline V gene (reference sequence). CDR3 bases: TGCAGTGCTAGAGAGGGTATGGACACTGAAGCTTTCTTT. It translates to CSAREGMDTEAFF.

The rearrangement links TRBV30 to TRBJ1-3; no clear D gene. V was pared by 2 bases and J by 0 bases, with 17 bases between. The V gene's germline CDR1 is GTSNPN and CDR2 SVGIG (reference sequence). This CDR3 spans 17 amino acids. The CDR3 spells CAWSTYGGFSSGNTIYF. CDR3 sequence (DNA): TGTGCCTGGAGTACCTATGGAGGGTTTAGCTCTGGAAACACCATATATTTT. Based on the CDR3 plus reference TRBV30 and TRBJ1-3, the full variable domain is SQTIHQWPATLVQPVGSPLSLECTVEGTSNPNLYWYRQAAGRGLQLLFYSVGIGQISSEVPQNLSASRPQDRQFILSSKKLLLSDSGFYLCAWSTYGGFSSGNTIYFGEGSWLTVV.

The chain employs TRBV6-1 and TRBJ1-5, with 9 bases lining up with TRBD1. This CDR3 contains 13 residues. Germline trimming cut 6 bases from V and 8 bases from J; bases unmatched to any gene: 5. The V gene's germline CDR1 is MNHNS and CDR2 SASEGT. CDR3 in DNA: TGTGCCAGCAGAGGACAGGGGACAAAGCCCCAGCATTTT. As protein: CASRGQGTKPQHF.

This chain links TRBV7-2 with TRBJ2-1, with a possible D match to TRBD2 (5 bases). V was clipped by 1 base and J by 2 bases, with 12 bases between them. The germline CDR1 and CDR2 sequences are SGHTA and FQGNSA. There are 16 residues in the CDR3. The DNA of the CDR3 is TGTGCCAGCAGCTTAGGCTCGAGCGGCCCCTACAATGAGCAGTTCTTC. Translation: CASSLGSSGPYNEQFF.